These 10 T cell receptor beta chains came from one sample sequenced in a study of T cells in localized non-small cell lung cancer. Sequenced by immunoSEQ multiplex PCR; TCRdb stores in-frame clones only, minus some. Of 35,000 to 45,000 clones in the sample, more than 85% were seen once. The starting material was peripheral blood, obtained before any cancer treatment. The receptors originated from a woman aged 18 to 55 with stage III lung adenocarcinoma.

This clone was seen a few times. This rearrangement joins TRBV6-1 to TRBJ1-1; D is uncertain. The germline CDR1 and CDR2 sequences are MNHNS and SASEGT. CDR3 length equals 13 residues. V was cut by 4 bases and J by 1 base, with 7 bases left in between. The DNA of the CDR3 is TGTGCCAGCAGTGTTGTCCCGAACACTGAAGCTTTCTTT. It yields the protein CASSVVPNTEAFF.

This clone was observed a few times. This chain links TRBV7-8 with TRBJ1-5; no firm D call. There are 16 residues in the CDR3. CDR1 and CDR2 from the germline V gene are SGHVS and FQNEAQ. With 1 base removed from V and 6 bases from J, the gap between germline ends came to 16 bases. CDR3 DNA: TGTGCCAGCAGCTTAGGGGTTTCCGGGTCGGGTCAGCCCCAGCATTTT. Protein: CASSLGVSGSGQPQHF.

The V call is TRBV19, the J call TRBJ1-3, with D uncertain. CDR1 is LNHDA and CDR2 is SQIVND in the germline V gene (reference sequence). The CDR3 loop spans 15 amino acids. Trimming pared 3 bases from V and 0 bases from J, leaving 9 bases between. CDR3 sequence reads: CASSMQDLSGNTIYF. CDR3 bases: TGTGCCAGTAGTATGCAGGACCTCTCTGGAAACACCATATATTTT.

This chain uses TRBV7-9 with TRBJ2-7, with D maybe TRBD2 (6 bases). Trimming stripped 6 bases from V and 3 bases from J, with 12 bases between. CDR1 is SEHNR and CDR2 is FQNEAQ in the germline V gene (reference sequence). This CDR3 has 13 residues. The CDR3 is CASSPGAFYEQYF. The CDR3 nucleotides read TGTGCCAGCAGTCCGGGAGCCTTCTACGAGCAGTACTTC.

The chain carries TRBV30 and TRBJ1-3; D ambiguous. This CDR3 comprises 15 residues. Germline V gene data show CDR1 as GTSNPN and CDR2 as SVGIG (reference sequence). Trimming pared 1 base from V and 0 bases from J, leaving 10 bases between. The DNA of the CDR3 is TGTGCCTGGAGTGATCCCCAGCCCTCTGGAAACACCATATATTTT. It is translated as CAWSDPQPSGNTIYF.

The chain recombines TRBV5-4 with TRBJ2-5; D is perhaps TRBD2 (6 bases). Trimming stripped 1 base from V and 4 bases from J, with 8 bases between. Germline CDR1 SGHNT, CDR2 YYREEE (reference sequence). The CDR3 length is 13 residues. As DNA, the CDR3 is TGTGCCAGCAGCTTGCAGGGAGGAGAGACCCAGTACTTC. Translating it yields CASSLQGGETQYF.

DNA of the CDR3: TGCGCCAGCAGCTTGGTGGGACTGTCCTACGAGCAGTACTTC. Amino acids: CASSLVGLSYEQYF. The chain carries TRBV5-1 and TRBJ2-7; a weak D match, TRBD2 (6 bases). CDR3 length: 14 residues. Germline V CDR1 and CDR2: SGHRS, YFSETQ. The germline V and J ends were trimmed by 0 bases and 1 base, with 8 bases remaining between them. Filled out from reference TRBV5-1 and TRBJ2-7, the complete variable domain reads KAGVTQTPRYLIKTRGQQVTLSCSPISGHRSVSWYQQTPGQGLQFLFEYFSETQRNKGNFPGRFSGRQFSNSRSEMNVSTLELGDSALYLCASSLVGLSYEQYFGPGTRLTVT.

This rearrangement joins TRBV13 to TRBJ2-5, with 10 bases that match TRBD1. Looked up from germline, CDR1 is PRHDT and CDR2 is FYEKMQ (reference sequence). The junction had 8 bases not matched to a gene; V was cut back by 8 bases and J by 5 bases. There are 14 residues in the CDR3. The CDR3 DNA is TGTGCCAGCCGAACGACAGGGGGCGAGGAGACCCAGTACTTC. Its protein is CASRTTGGEETQYF.

The chain couples TRBV28 to TRBJ2-7; 10 bases agree with TRBD1. Germline assignment: CDR1 MDHEN and CDR2 SYDVKM. The junction had 11 bases not matched to a gene; V was cut back by 8 bases and J by 1 base. The CDR3 has 16 amino acids. This CDR3 is CASPPGPGQGSYEQYF. The DNA for the CDR3 is TGTGCCAGCCCTCCAGGACCGGGACAGGGGTCCTACGAGCAGTACTTC.

J is TRBJ1-3 and V is TRBV13, with no clear D. Germline CDR1 is PRHDT and CDR2 is FYEKMQ (reference sequence). Trimming removed 3 bases from V and 6 bases from J, with 9 bases in between. The CDR3 is 13 amino acids. The CDR3 protein is CASSLGLVNTIYF. DNA of the CDR3: TGTGCCAGCAGCTTGGGCCTCGTAAACACCATATATTTT. The full variable domain, its missing parts supplied by reference TRBV13 and TRBJ1-3, is AAGVIQSPRHLIKEKRETATLKCYPIPRHDTVYWYQQGPGQDPQFLISFYEKMQSDKGSIPDRFSAQQFSDYHSELNMSSLELGDSALYFCASSLGLVNTIYFGEGSWLTVV.